What follows are 24 T cell receptor beta chains derived from one specimen sequenced in a study of T cell responses to AZD1222 COVID-19 vaccine. Assay used: immunoSEQ multiplex PCR; TCRdb lists only in-frame clones, some missing. Of roughly 120,000 clones listed, 85% to 90% were seen once; the top ten hold approximately 4.4%. This specimen was peripheral blood, taken 28 days after the second AZD1222 dose. The receptors were gathered from an adult who received the AZD1222 COVID-19 vaccine.

The chain carries TRBV6-6 and TRBJ2-5, with 9 positions matching TRBD2. Unmatched junction bases numbered 9, after V lost 6 bases and J lost 1 base. The CDR3 has 16 amino acids. Germline CDR1 MNHNY, CDR2 SVGAGI (reference sequence). As DNA, the CDR3 is TGTGCCAGCAGGGATAGCGGGGGAGGTGGCCAAGAGACCCAGTACTTC. It is translated as CASRDSGGGGQETQYF.

This chain uses TRBV24-1 with TRBJ1-5; a weak D match, TRBD1 (5 bases). V lost 9 bases and J 2 bases, leaving 10 bases between the germline ends. The CDR3 is made up of 13 amino acids. Per the germline V gene, CDR1 is KGHDR and CDR2 is SFDVKD. The CDR3 DNA sequence: TGTGCCACCGGCGAACAGGGCAATCAGCCCCAGCATTTT. Translated: CATGEQGNQPQHF.

J is TRBJ1-5 and V is TRBV5-5, with D possibly TRBD1 on 6 matching bases. Trimming removed 4 bases from V and 6 bases from J, with 17 bases in between. Per germline, CDR1 SGHKS and CDR2 YYEKEE (reference sequence). This CDR3 has 15 residues. CDR3 coding DNA: TGTGCCAGCAGCGTCCTACAGGGAGTTGCTCAGCCCCAGCATTTT. Translation: CASSVLQGVAQPQHF.

The rearrangement uses TRBV2 and TRBJ2-7, with 8 bases lining up with TRBD2. CDR3 length: 14 residues. Germline CDR1 and CDR2: SNHLY and FYNNEI. J gave up 2 bases and V 7 bases, and 7 bases lay outside the gene matches. CDR3 sequence (DNA): TGTGCCAGCATGTCGGGACTAGACCCCTACGAGCAGTACTTC. Amino acid sequence: CASMSGLDPYEQYF. Full variable domain (rest looked up from reference TRBV2 and TRBJ2-7): EPEVTQTPSHQVTQMGQEVILRCVPISNHLYFYWYRQILGQKVEFLVSFYNNEISEKSEIFDDQFSVERPDGSNFTLKIRSTKLEDSAMYFCASMSGLDPYEQYFGPGTRLTVT.

The chain couples TRBV5-4 to TRBJ2-7; tentative D call: TRBD2 (5 bases). This CDR3 comprises 13 residues. Trimming took off 2 bases at V and 3 bases at J, with 9 bases between the two ends. Germline assignment: CDR1 SGHNT and CDR2 YYREEE (reference sequence). Here the CDR3 DNA reads TGTGCCAGCAGCTTTGACACTAGCTACGAGCAGTACTTC. Translated, it gives CASSFDTSYEQYF. The full variable domain, its missing parts supplied by reference TRBV5-4 and TRBJ2-7, is ETGVTQSPTHLIKTRGQQVTLRCSSQSGHNTVSWYQQALGQGPQFIFQYYREEENGRGNFPPRFSGLQFPNYSSELNVNALELDDSALYLCASSFDTSYEQYFGPGTRLTVT.

The chain carries TRBV6-4 and TRBJ1-6; D is possibly TRBD1 (6 bases). The V end lost 6 bases, the J end lost 3 bases, and 12 bases lay between the germline ends. This CDR3 has 15 residues. From germline, CDR1 is MRHNA and CDR2 SNTAGT. CDR3 nucleotides: TGTGCCAGCAGGGAAAACAGGGTCTATAATTCACCCCTCCACTTT. It encodes CASRENRVYNSPLHF.

This clone was observed once. The rearrangement uses TRBV24-1 and TRBJ2-7; TRBD2 agrees at 8 bases. The germline gives CDR1 KGHDR, CDR2 SFDVKD. The CDR3 spans 17 residues. The junction had 13 bases not matched to a gene; V was cut back by 5 bases and J by 2 bases. The CDR3 is CATSVLSTGTRAYEQYF. For the CDR3, the DNA is TGTGCCACCAGTGTCCTCTCGACCGGGACTAGGGCCTACGAGCAGTACTTC.

The chain couples TRBV6-1 to TRBJ2-5; no clear D. V was clipped by 0 bases and J by 7 bases, with 12 bases between them. The CDR3 length is 14 residues. Germline V gene lookup returns CDR1 MNHNS and CDR2 SASEGT. Written as DNA, the CDR3 is TGTGCCAGCAGTGAAGCTTGGACCCGAGGGACCCAGTACTTC. It codes for CASSEAWTRGTQYF.

The V and J genes are TRBV3-1 (or the pseudogene TRBV3-2) and TRBJ2-3, with D possibly being TRBD1 or TRBD2 (5 bases each). From germline, CDR1 is LGHDT and CDR2 YNNKEL (reference sequence). Deletions cut 3 bases from V and 1 base from J, with 5 bases between. The CDR3 is 13 amino acids. CDR3 loop: CASSQGGTDTQYF. The CDR3 DNA reads as TGTGCCAGCAGCCAGGGGGGCACAGATACGCAGTATTTT.

This sequence joins TRBV18 and TRBJ1-3; 7 nucleotides line up with TRBD1. The CDR3 loop spans 13 amino acids. V lost 6 bases and J lost 4; bases outside the gene matches: 3. CDR1 is KGHSH and CDR2 is LQKENI in the germline V gene. In nucleotides, the CDR3 is TGTGCCAGCTCGCAGGGACAGGGAAACACCATATATTTT. Its protein product is CASSQGQGNTIYF.

The V call is TRBV12-3 or TRBV12-4, the J call TRBJ1-2, with no clear D. The CDR3 totals 12 residues. V lost 5 bases, J lost 4 bases, and 8 bases lay in between. CDR3 sequence (DNA): TGTGCCAGCAGTGGGGTCAGCTATGGCTACACCTTC. It yields the protein CASSGVSYGYTF.

The rearrangement uses TRBV19 and TRBJ2-7, with D perhaps being TRBD1 or TRBD2 (5 bases each). Trimming cost V 5 bases and J 3 bases, with 20 bases left between them. Germline V gene sequence: CDR1 LNHDA, CDR2 SQIVND (reference sequence). The CDR3 contains 16 residues. CDR3 in DNA: TGTGCCAGTAGTCCGTCCCGGGACGTTTTTGGCTACGAGCAGTACTTC. Its translation is CASSPSRDVFGYEQYF.

The rearrangement joins TRBV18 to TRBJ2-3; 7 nucleotides agree with TRBD2. J lost 0 bases, V lost 2 bases, and 8 bases had no gene match. CDR3 length: 17 residues. Germline V gives CDR1 KGHSH, CDR2 LQKENI. The CDR3 is CASSPMERGLSTDTQYF. The CDR3 nucleotides are TGTGCCAGCTCACCAATGGAGCGGGGACTTAGCACAGATACGCAGTATTTT.

The chain combines TRBV5-1 with TRBJ1-2; maybe TRBD1 (6 bases). The CDR3 has 12 residues. The germline V gene has CDR1 SGHRS and CDR2 YFSETQ. V lost 7 bases to trimming and J lost 3 bases, with 10 bases between them. The CDR3, as DNA: TGCGCCAGCGCAGGGGCCCACTATGGCTACACCTTC. Amino acid sequence: CASAGAHYGYTF. Full variable domain (rest looked up from reference TRBV5-1 and TRBJ1-2): KAGVTQTPRYLIKTRGQQVTLSCSPISGHRSVSWYQQTPGQGLQFLFEYFSETQRNKGNFPGRFSGRQFSNSRSEMNVSTLELGDSALYLCASAGAHYGYTFGSGTRLTVV.

The rearrangement uses TRBV7-9 and TRBJ2-3; 10 bases line up with TRBD1. V trimming: 6 bases; J trimming: 9 bases; junction bases outside the gene matches: 3. Germline lookup yields CDR1 SEHNR and CDR2 FQNEAQ (reference sequence). The CDR3 contains 12 residues. CDR3 sequence reads: CASSPTGGTQYF. DNA of the CDR3: TGTGCCAGCAGTCCGACAGGGGGCACGCAGTATTTT.

The V gene is TRBV20-1, the J gene TRBJ1-3, with D tentatively TRBD1 (6 bases). Trimming shortened V by 3 bases and J by 0 bases, and 15 bases separated the two germline ends. This CDR3 region has 16 residues. CDR1 and CDR2 from the germline V gene are DFQATT and SNEGSKA (reference sequence). In DNA form, the CDR3 reads TGCAGTGCTAGTCCTCGACAGGATTTCTCTGGAAACACCATATATTTT. Translating it yields CSASPRQDFSGNTIYF.

The count of this clone is one. J is TRBJ2-7 and V is TRBV27, with unresolved D. Germline V CDR1 and CDR2: MNHEY, SMNVEV (reference sequence). V was clipped by 6 bases and J by 2 bases, with 8 bases between them. This CDR3 comprises 12 residues. DNA of the CDR3: TGTGCCAGCAGGGGGTTTACCTACGAGCAGTACTTC. This gives the protein CASRGFTYEQYF.

J is TRBJ1-4 and V is TRBV25-1, with 7 bases lining up with TRBD1. The CDR3 has 18 residues. Germline V gene lookup returns CDR1 MGHDK and CDR2 SYGVNS. The ends lost 3 bases at V and 6 bases at J; junction bases unmatched: 16. CDR3 region: CASSDLGGSGQLYEKLFF. CDR3 bases: TGTGCCAGCAGTGATCTCGGGGGCTCGGGACAGTTATATGAAAAACTGTTTTTT. The full variable domain, its missing parts supplied by reference TRBV25-1 and TRBJ1-4, is EADIYQTPRYLVIGTGKKITLECSQTMGHDKMYWYQQDPGMELHLIHYSYGVNSTEKGDLSSESTVSRIRTEHFPLTLESARPSHTSQYLCASSDLGGSGQLYEKLFFGSGTQLSVL.

This clone appeared once. The chain carries TRBV28 and TRBJ2-5; D gene unclear. With 3 bases removed from V and 5 bases from J, the gap between germline ends came to 13 bases. Germline V gene data show CDR1 as MDHEN and CDR2 as SYDVKM. The CDR3 totals 14 residues. CDR3 DNA sequence: TGTGCCAGCAGTTTTAGTAGGGCGTCGGAGACCCAGTACTTC. Encoded protein: CASSFSRASETQYF.

This clone showed up just a few times. The chain uses TRBV3-1 (or the pseudogene TRBV3-2) and TRBJ1-2; tentatively, D is TRBD1 (5 bases). The CDR3 is 13 residues long. V lost 4 bases, J lost 6 bases, and 12 bases lay in between. Germline V gene sequence: CDR1 LGHDT, CDR2 YNNKEL (reference sequence). Here the CDR3 reads CASSPRKGNGYTF. The CDR3 DNA reads as TGTGCCAGCAGCCCCCGGAAGGGGAATGGCTACACCTTC.

The J gene is TRBJ1-3, the V gene TRBV7-8, with TRBD1 matching over 8 bases. In germline, CDR1 is SGHVS, CDR2 FQNEAQ. V lost 5 bases and J lost 0; bases outside the gene matches: 3. The CDR3 contains 15 residues. The DNA of the CDR3 is TGTGCCAGCAGCCTAACAGGGGGCTCTGGAAACACCATATATTTT. This translates into CASSLTGGSGNTIYF.

V is TRBV28 and J is TRBJ1-2; D possibly corresponds to TRBD1 (5 bases). Germline V lookup: CDR1 MDHEN, CDR2 SYDVKM. This CDR3 has 14 amino acids. V dropped 3 bases and J dropped 2 bases, with 10 bases sitting between them. This CDR3 reads CASSFSGLNYGYTF. DNA for the CDR3: TGTGCCAGCAGTTTTTCAGGGTTAAACTATGGCTACACCTTC.

V gene TRBV7-9 combines with J gene TRBJ1-5, with a possible D match to TRBD1 (6 bases). Trimming left V 5 bases short and J 15 bases short, with 20 bases between. There are 13 residues in the CDR3. Germline V lookup: CDR1 SEHNR, CDR2 FQNEAQ (reference sequence). CDR3 in DNA: TGTGCCAGCAGCGACCTCGGGGGCTGGGGTTTGCATTTT. Translating it yields CASSDLGGWGLHF.

The rearrangement joins TRBV11-2 to TRBJ1-1; D ambiguous. This CDR3 has 13 residues. V lost 7 bases, J lost 3 bases, and 12 bases lay in between. Germline CDR1 SGHAT, CDR2 FQNNGV. CDR3 loop: CASTFLPDTEAFF. Here the CDR3 DNA reads TGTGCCAGCACTTTCCTCCCGGACACTGAAGCTTTCTTT.